This T cell receptor beta chain was identified in a study of regulatory T cells in long-lasting Graves disease. For TCR beta, libraries came from iRepertoire HTBI primers and Arm-PCR of CDR3 regions. MiXCR, run by TCRdb on the multiplex PCR reads, gives a single entry per CDR3 protein. The table lists about 530,000 distinct CDR3 sequences, 15% to 20% of them singletons. Stated time point: newly diagnosed GD, antithyroid drugs for less than 3 months. RNA isolated from PBMCs was used to make the TCR library. CDR1 SNHLY and CDR2 FYNNEI come from the germline V gene. CDR3 length: 12 amino acids. J gave up 3 bases and V 7 bases, and 3 bases lay outside the gene matches. The same sample was also studied in work on T cells in Graves' hyperthyroidism and ophthalmopathy. Per that paper: The diagnostic basis comprised clinical symptoms, serum thyroxine and TRAb, thyroid ultrasound and orbital computed tomography. The TCR CDR3 first-round RT-PCR relied on the HTBI primer set.

The V gene is TRBV2, the J gene TRBJ2-7, with TRBD1 matching over 7 bases. The material sequenced was peripheral blood mononuclear cells (PBMCs), taken at new diagnosis, from a patient treated with antithyroid drugs. This receptor was obtained from a woman aged 35-65 years with Graves disease. DNA for the CDR3: TGTGCCAGCAAGCAGGGGGACTACGAGCAGTACTTC. Translating it yields CASKQGDYEQYF. The full variable domain, with the rest looked up from reference TRBV2 and TRBJ2-7, is EPEVTQTPSHQVTQMGQEVILRCVPISNHLYFYWYRQILGQKVEFLVSFYNNEISEKSEIFDDQFSVERPDGSNFTLKIRSTKLEDSAMYFCASKQGDYEQYFGPGTRLTVT.